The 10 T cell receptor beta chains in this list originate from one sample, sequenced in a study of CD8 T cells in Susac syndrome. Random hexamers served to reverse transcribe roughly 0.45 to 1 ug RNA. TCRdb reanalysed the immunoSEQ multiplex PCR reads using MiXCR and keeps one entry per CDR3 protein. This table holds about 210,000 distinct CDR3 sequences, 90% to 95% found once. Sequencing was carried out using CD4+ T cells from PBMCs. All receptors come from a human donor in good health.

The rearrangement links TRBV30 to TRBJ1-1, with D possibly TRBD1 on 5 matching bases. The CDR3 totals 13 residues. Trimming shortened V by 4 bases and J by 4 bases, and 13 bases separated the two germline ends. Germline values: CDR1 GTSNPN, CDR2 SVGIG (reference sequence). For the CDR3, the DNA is TGTGCCTGGATGGGGGAGAGGGGCACTGAAGCTTTCTTT. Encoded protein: CAWMGERGTEAFF.

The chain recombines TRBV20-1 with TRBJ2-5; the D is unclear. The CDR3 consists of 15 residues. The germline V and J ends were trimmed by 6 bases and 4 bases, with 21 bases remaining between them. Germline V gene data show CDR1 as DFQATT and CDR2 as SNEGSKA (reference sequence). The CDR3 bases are TGCAGTGCGGCCCCCGGTGGGGTCCGGACAGAGACCCAGTACTTC. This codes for CSAAPGGVRTETQYF.

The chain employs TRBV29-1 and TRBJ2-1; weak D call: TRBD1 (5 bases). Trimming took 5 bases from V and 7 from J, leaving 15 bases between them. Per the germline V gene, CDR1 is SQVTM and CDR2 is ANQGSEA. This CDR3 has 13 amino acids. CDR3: CSVRPGRVNEQFF. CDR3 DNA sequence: TGCAGCGTTAGACCAGGGCGAGTTAATGAGCAGTTCTTC.

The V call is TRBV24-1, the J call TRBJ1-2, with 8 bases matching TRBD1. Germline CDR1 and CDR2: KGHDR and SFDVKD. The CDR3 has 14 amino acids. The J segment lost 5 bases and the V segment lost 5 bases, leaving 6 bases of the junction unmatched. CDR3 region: CATSGQDRGYGYTF. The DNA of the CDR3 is TGTGCCACCAGTGGTCAAGACAGGGGATATGGCTACACCTTC.

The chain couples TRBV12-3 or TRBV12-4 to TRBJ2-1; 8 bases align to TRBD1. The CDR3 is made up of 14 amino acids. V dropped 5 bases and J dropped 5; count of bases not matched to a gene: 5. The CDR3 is CASSPGTGNNEQFF. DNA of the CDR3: TGTGCCAGCAGTCCCGGGACAGGTAACAATGAGCAGTTCTTC.

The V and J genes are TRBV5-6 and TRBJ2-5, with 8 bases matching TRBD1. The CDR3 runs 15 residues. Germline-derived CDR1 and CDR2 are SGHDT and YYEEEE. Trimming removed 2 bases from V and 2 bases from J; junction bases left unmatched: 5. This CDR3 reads CASSFRGLLQETQYF. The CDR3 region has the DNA TGTGCCAGCAGCTTCAGGGGGCTTCTTCAAGAGACCCAGTACTTC.

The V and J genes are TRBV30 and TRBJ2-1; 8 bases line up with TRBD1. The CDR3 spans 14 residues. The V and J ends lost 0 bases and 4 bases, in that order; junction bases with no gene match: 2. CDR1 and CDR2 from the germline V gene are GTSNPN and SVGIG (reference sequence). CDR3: CAWSVRTGYNEQFF. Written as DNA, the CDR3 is TGTGCCTGGAGTGTACGGACAGGGTACAATGAGCAGTTCTTC.

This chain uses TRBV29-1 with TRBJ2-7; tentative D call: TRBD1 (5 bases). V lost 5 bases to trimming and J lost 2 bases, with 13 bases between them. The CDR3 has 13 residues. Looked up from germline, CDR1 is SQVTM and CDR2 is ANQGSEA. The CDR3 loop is CSVTATGTYEQYF. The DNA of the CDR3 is TGCAGCGTTACAGCAACAGGAACCTACGAGCAGTACTTC.

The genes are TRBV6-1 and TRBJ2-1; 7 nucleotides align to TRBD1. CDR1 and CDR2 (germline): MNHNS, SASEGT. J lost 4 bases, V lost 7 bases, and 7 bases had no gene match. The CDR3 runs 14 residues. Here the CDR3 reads CASIRDRAYNEQFF. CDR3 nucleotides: TGTGCCAGCATCCGGGACAGAGCTTACAATGAGCAGTTCTTC.

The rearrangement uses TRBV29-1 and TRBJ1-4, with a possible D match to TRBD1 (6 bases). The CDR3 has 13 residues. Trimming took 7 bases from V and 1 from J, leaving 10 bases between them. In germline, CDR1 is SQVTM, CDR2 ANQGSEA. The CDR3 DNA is TGCAGCGCCTCACAGGGAACTAATGAAAAACTGTTTTTT. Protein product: CSASQGTNEKLFF.